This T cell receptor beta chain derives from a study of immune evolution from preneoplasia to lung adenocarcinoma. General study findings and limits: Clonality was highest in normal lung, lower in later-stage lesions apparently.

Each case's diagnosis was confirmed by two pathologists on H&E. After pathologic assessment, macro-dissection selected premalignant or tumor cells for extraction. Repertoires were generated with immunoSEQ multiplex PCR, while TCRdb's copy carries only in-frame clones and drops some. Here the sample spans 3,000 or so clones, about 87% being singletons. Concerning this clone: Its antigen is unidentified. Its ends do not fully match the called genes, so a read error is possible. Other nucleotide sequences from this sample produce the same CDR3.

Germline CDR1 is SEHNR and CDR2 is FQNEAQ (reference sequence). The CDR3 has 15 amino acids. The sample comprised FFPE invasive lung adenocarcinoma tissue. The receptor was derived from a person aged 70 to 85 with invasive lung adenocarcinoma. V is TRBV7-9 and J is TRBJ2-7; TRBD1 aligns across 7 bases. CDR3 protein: CASRREQGSSYEQYF. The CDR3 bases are TGTGCCAGCAGACGCGAACAGGGGTCCTCCTACGAGCAGTACTTT. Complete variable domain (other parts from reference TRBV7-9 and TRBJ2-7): DTGVSQNPRHKITKRGQNVTFRCDPISEHNRLYWYRQTLGQGPEFLTYFQNEAQLEKSRLLSDRFSAERPKGSFSTLEIQRTEQGDSAMYLCASRREQGSSYEQYFGPGTRLTVT.